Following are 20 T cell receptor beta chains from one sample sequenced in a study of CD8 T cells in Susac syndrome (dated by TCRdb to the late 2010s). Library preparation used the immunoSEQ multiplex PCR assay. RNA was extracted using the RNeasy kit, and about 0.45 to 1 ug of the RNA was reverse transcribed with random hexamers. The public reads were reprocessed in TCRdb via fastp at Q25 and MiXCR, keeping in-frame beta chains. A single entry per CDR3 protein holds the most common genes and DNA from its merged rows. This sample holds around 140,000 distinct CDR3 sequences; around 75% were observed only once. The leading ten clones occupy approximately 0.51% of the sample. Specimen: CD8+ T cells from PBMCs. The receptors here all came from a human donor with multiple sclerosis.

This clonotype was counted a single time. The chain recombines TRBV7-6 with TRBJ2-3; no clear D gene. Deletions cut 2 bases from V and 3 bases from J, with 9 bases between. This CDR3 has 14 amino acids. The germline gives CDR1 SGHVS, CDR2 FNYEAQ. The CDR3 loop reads CASSLQDRTDTQYF. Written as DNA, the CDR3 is TGTGCCAGCAGCTTACAGGATAGGACAGATACGCAGTATTTT.

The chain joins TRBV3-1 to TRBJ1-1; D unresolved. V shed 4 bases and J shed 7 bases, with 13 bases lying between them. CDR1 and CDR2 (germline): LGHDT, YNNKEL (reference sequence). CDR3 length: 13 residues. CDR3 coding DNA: TGTGCCAGCAGCCTCAATTCCGGCGGTGAAGCTTTCTTT. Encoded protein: CASSLNSGGEAFF.

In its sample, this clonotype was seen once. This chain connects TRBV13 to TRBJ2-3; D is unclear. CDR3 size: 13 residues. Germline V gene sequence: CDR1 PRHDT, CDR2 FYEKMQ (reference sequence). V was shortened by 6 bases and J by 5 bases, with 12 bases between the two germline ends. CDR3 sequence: CASRGYPRDTQYF. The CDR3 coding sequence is TGTGCCAGCAGGGGATATCCCCGAGATACGCAGTATTTT.

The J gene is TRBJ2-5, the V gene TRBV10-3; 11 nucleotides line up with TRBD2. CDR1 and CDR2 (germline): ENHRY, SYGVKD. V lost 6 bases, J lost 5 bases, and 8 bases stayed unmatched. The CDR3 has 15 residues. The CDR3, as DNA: TGTGCCATCAGCGTAGCGGGGGGGCCCGGGGAGACCCAGTACTTC. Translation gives CAISVAGGPGETQYF.

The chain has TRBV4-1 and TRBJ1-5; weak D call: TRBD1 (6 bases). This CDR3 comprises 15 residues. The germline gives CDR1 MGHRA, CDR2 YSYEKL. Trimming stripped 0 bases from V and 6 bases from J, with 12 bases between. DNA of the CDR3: TGCGCCAGCAGCCAAGAACAGGGCTGGGGTCAGCCCCAGCATTTT. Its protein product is CASSQEQGWGQPQHF.

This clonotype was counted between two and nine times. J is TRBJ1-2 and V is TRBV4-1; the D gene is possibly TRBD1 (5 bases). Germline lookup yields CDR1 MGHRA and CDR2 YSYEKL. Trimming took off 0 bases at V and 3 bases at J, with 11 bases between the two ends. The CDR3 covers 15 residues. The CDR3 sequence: CASSQDPREYYGYTF. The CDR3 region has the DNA TGCGCCAGCAGCCAAGATCCCAGGGAGTACTATGGCTACACCTTC.

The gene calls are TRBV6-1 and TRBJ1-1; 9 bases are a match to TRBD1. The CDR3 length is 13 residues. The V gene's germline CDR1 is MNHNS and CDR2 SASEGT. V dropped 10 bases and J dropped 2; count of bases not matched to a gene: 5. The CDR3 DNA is TGTGCCACCGGGACAGGGTCCAACACTGAAGCTTTCTTT. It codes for CATGTGSNTEAFF.

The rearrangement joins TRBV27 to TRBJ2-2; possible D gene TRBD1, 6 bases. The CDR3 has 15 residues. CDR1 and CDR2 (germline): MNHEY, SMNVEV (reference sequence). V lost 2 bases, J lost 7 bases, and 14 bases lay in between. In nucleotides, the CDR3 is TGTGCCAGCAGTTTAACCTCAGGGGCCTACGGGGAGCTGTTTTTT. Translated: CASSLTSGAYGELFF.

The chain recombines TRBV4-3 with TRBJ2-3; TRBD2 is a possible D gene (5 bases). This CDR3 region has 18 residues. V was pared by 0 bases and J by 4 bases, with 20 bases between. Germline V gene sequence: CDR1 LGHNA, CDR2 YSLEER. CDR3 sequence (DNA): TGCGCCAGCAGCCAAGATCAGTCGTTGTGGGAGTCGCCAGATACGCAGTATTTT. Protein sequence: CASSQDQSLWESPDTQYF.

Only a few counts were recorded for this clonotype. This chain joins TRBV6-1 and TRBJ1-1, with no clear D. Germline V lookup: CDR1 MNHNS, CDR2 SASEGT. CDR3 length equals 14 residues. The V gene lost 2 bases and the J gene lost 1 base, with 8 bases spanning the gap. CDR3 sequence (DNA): TGTGCCAGCAGTGAACTGCCAGGGAACACTGAAGCTTTCTTT. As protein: CASSELPGNTEAFF.

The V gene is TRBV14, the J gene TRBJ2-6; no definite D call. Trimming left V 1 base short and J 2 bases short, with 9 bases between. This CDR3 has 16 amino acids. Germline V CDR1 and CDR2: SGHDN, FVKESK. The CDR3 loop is CASSQGSPAGANVLTF. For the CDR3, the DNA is TGTGCCAGCAGCCAAGGATCACCAGCTGGGGCCAACGTCCTGACTTTC.

The CDR3 nucleotides read TGTGCCAGCAGCTTATCGGTGGGGCTAGCGGGAGGGAATGAGCAGTTCTTC. It yields the protein CASSLSVGLAGGNEQFF. The rearrangement links TRBV7-3 to TRBJ2-1, with TRBD2 identical over 12 bases. Germline CDR1 SGHTA, CDR2 FQGTGA. This CDR3 has 17 residues. V was clipped by 2 bases and J by 7 bases; unmatched bases: 9.

The CDR3 DNA reads TGTGCCAGCAGTTCGACACAGGAGTATTCACCCCTCCACTTT. Amino acids: CASSSTQEYSPLHF. The genes are TRBV12-3 or TRBV12-4 and TRBJ1-6, with a tentative D call TRBD1 (5 bases). CDR3 length: 14 amino acids. With 4 bases removed from V and 8 bases from J, the gap between germline ends came to 12 bases.

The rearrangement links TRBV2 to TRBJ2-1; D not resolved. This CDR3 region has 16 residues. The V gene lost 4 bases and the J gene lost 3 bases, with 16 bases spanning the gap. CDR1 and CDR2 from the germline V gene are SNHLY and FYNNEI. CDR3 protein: CASSGVDGPLYNEQFF. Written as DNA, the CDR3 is TGTGCCAGCAGTGGAGTAGACGGGCCGCTCTACAATGAGCAGTTCTTC.

The CDR3 reads CATSRDDTAGELFF. CDR3 nucleotide sequence: TGTGCCACCAGCAGAGATGATACGGCCGGGGAGCTGTTTTTT. V gene TRBV15 combines with J gene TRBJ2-2; D gene unclear. Trimming left V 0 bases short and J 6 bases short, with 8 bases between. The CDR3 sequence is 14 residues long. Germline assignment: CDR1 LNHNV and CDR2 YYDKDF (reference sequence).

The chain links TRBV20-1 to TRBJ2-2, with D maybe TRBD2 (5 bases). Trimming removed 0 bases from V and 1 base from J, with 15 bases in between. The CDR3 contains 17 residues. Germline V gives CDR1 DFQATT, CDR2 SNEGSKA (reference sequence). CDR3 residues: CSARDDGSAGNTGELFF. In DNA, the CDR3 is TGCAGTGCTAGAGATGACGGGTCGGCGGGGAACACCGGGGAGCTGTTTTTT.

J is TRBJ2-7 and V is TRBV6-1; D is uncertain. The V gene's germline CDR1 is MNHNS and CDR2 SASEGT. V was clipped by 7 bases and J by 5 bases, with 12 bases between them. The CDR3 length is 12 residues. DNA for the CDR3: TGTGCCAGCAAGTCGGGCGGCCACGAGCAGTACTTC. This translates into CASKSGGHEQYF.

The CDR3 bases are TGTGCCAGCAGCCCTCCGGGGGATGGCTACACCTTC. As protein: CASSPPGDGYTF. The rearrangement uses TRBV11-2 and TRBJ1-2, with a possible D match to TRBD1 (5 bases). V was trimmed by 5 bases and J by 6 bases, leaving 10 bases between them. The CDR3 runs to 12 residues. Per the germline V gene, CDR1 is SGHAT and CDR2 is FQNNGV.

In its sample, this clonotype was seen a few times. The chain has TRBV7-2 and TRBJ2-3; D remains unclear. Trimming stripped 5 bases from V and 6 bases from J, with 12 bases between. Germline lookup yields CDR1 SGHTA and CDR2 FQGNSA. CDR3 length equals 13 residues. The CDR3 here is CASSDFAYDTQYF. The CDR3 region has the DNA TGTGCCAGCAGCGACTTTGCTTATGATACGCAGTATTTT.

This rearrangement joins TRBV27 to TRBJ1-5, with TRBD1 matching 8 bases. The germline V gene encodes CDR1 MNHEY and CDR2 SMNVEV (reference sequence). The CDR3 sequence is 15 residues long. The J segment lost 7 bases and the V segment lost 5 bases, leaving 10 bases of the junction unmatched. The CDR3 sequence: CASSTTGDEGQPQHF. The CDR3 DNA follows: TGTGCCAGCAGTACGACAGGGGATGAGGGGCAGCCCCAGCATTTT.